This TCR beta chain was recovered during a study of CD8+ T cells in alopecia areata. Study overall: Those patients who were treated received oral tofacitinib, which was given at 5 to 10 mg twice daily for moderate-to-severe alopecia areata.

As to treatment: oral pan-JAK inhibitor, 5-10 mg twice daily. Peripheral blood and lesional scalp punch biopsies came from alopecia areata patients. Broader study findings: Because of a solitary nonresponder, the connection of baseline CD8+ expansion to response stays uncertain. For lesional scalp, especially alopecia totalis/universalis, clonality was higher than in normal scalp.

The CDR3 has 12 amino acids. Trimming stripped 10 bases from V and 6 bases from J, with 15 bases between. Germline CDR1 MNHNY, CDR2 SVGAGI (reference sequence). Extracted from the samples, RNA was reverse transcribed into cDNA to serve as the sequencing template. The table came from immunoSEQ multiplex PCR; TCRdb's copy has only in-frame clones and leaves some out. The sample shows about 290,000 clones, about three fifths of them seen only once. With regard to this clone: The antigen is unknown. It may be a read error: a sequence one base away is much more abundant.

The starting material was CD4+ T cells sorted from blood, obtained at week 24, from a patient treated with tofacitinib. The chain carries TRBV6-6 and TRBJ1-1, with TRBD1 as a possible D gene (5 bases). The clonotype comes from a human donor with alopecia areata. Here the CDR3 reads CANSHRGAEAFF. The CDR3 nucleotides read TGTGCCAACAGCCACCGGGGCGCTGAAGCTTTCTTT.